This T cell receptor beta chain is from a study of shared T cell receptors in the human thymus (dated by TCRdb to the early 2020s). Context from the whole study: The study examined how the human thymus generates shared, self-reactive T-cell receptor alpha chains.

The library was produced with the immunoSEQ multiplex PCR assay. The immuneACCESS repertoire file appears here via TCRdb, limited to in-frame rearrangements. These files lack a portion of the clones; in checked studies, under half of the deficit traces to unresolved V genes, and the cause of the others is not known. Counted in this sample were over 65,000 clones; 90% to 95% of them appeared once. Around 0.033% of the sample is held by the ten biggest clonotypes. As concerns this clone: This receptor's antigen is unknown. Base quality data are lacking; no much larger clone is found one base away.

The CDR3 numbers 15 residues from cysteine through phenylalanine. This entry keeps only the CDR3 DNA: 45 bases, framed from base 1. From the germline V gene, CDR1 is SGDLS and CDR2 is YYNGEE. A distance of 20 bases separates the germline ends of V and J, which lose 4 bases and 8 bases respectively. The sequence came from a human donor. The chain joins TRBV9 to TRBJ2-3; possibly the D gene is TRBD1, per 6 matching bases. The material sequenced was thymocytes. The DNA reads TGTGCCAGCAGCCCCCGACTCAGCGAGGGGGTTACGCAGTATTTT. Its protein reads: CASSPRLSEGVTQYF. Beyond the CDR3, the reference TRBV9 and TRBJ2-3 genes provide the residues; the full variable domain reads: DSGVTQTPKHLITATGQRVTLRCSPRSGDLSVYWYQQSLDQGLQFLIQYYNGEERAKGNILERFSAQQFPDLHSELNLSSLELGDSALYFCASSPRLSEGVTQYFGPGTRLTVL.